The TCR beta chain under discussion was sequenced for a study of cytomegalovirus exposure and HLA in healthy donors. In germline, CDR1 is MNHEY, CDR2 SVGAGI. V was trimmed by 7 bases and J by 2 bases, leaving 12 bases between them. The length of the CDR3 is 13 residues. TCRdb's copy holds only in-frame clones and misses some; the assay was immunoSEQ multiplex PCR. The sample records approximately 140,000 clones, approximately 84% being singletons. The sequence derives from a woman aged 25 to 45 in good health and CMV-seronegative. Sequencing was carried out using PBMCs. The genes are TRBV6-5 and TRBJ2-7, with D perhaps TRBD1 (5 bases). CDR3 in DNA: TGTGCCAGCACTTTACAGGCTACCTACGAGCAGTACTTC. Its protein is CASTLQATYEQYF.